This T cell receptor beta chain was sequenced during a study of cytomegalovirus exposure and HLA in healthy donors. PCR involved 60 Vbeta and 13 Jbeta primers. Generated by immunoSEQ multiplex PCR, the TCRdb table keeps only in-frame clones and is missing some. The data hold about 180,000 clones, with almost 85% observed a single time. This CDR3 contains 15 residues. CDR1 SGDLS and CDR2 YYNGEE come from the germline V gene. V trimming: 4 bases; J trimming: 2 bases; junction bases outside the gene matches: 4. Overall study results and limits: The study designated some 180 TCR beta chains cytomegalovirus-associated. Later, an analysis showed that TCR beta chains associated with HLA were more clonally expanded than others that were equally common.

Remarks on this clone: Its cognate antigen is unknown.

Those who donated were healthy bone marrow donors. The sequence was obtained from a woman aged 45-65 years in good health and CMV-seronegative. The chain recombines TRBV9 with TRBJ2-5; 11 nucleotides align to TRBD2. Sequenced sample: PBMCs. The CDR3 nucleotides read TGTGCCAGCAGCCCTGCTAGCGGGGGGCAAGAGACCCAGTACTTC. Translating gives CASSPASGGQETQYF.